This T cell receptor (beta chain) derives from a study of response to subunit inactivated influenza vaccine. TCRdb re-derived calls from the RT-PCR reads in MiXCR, one entry per CDR3 protein. Of about 800,000 distinct CDR3 sequences in the sample, 21% are singletons; the top ten hold roughly a tenth. CDR1 and CDR2 (germline): MDHEN, SYDVKM. V lost 4 bases to trimming and J lost 12 bases, with 19 bases between them. There are 13 residues in the CDR3. The starting material was PBMCs from blood, obtained 4 to 6 days after vaccination. The rearrangement links TRBV28 to TRBJ2-7; no clear D gene. The clonotype originates from a man over 45 who received an inactivated influenza vaccine. The CDR3 nucleotides read TGTGCCAGCAGTTCCCCAGGCTCCCCCCTTCTGTACTTC. It encodes CASSSPGSPLLYF.